This TCR beta chain was profiled in a study of T-cell memory formation after mild COVID-19. This clonotype was picked up a small number of times. The target antigen is unknown. The CDR3 is made up of 16 amino acids. The ends were cut back, 5 bases at V and 3 bases at J, with 20 bases in the middle. Study results and limitations: Researchers could not confirm that second-wave clones peaking on day 37 targeted SARS-CoV-2. Among CD4+ contracting clones, most were CM and EM, and CD8+ ones EMRA.

TCRdb re-called the 5' RACE reads with MiXCR, one entry per CDR3 protein. The data hold about 340,000 distinct CDR3 sequences, with around a sixth observed a single time. This chain connects TRBV12-3 or TRBV12-4 to TRBJ2-7, with D perhaps TRBD1 (5 bases). The sequence was collected from a young man who had mild COVID-19 (a few samples of this study predate the infection). Cell type and time point are not known. Sequenced input: PBMCs or a T cell subset sorted from them (not recorded which). Here the CDR3 reads CASSLAGPLSFYEQYF. The CDR3 DNA reads as TGTGCCAGCAGTCTCGCAGGGCCACTCTCCTTCTACGAGCAGTACTTC.